Listed below are T cell receptor beta chains from one sample, sequenced in a study of cytomegalovirus exposure and HLA in healthy donors. Method: immunoSEQ multiplex PCR; TCRdb's copy keeps in-frame clones and lacks some. The table shows fewer than 150,000 clones, with approximately 89% occurring only once. The specimen was PBMCs. The receptors were gathered from a woman aged 25-40 years in good health and CMV-seropositive. CDR3s include the opening cysteine and the closing phenylalanine or tryptophan. The D gene is left open where the match is weak. Clone size is given for some rows only: seen once, a few or many times, or a class if the clone is expanded.

j_gene: TRBJ2-7; v_gene: TRBV10-3; abundance: -; d_gene: -; CDR3aa: CAISEVWEREQYF; CDR3nt: TGTGCCATCAGTGAGGTCTGGGAGAGGGAGCAGTACTTC
j_gene: TRBJ1-6; v_gene: TRBV5-1; abundance: -; d_gene: -; CDR3aa: CASSSSILTGDSPLHF; CDR3nt: TGCGCCAGCAGTTCTTCAATCCTCACGGGGGACTCACCCCTCCACTTT
j_gene: TRBJ1-3; v_gene: TRBV5-5; abundance: few; d_gene: -; CDR3aa: CASDQGISGNTIYF; CDR3nt: TGTGCCAGCGATCAGGGAATCTCTGGAAACACCATATATTTT
j_gene: TRBJ2-1; v_gene: TRBV6-1; abundance: few; d_gene: -; CDR3aa: CASSPQGYEQFF; CDR3nt: TGTGCCAGCTCCCCTCAGGGCTATGAGCAGTTCTTC
j_gene: TRBJ2-2; v_gene: TRBV11-2; abundance: few; d_gene: -; CDR3aa: CASSFLNTGELFF; CDR3nt: TGTGCCAGCAGCTTTCTTAACACCGGGGAGCTGTTTTTT
j_gene: TRBJ2-4; v_gene: TRBV5-1; abundance: -; d_gene: TRBD2; CDR3aa: CASSFGGGNIQYF; CDR3nt: TGCGCCAGCAGCTTTGGGGGGGGAAACATTCAGTACTTC
j_gene: TRBJ2-7; v_gene: TRBV5-5; abundance: once; d_gene: -; CDR3aa: CASSLTTGYEQYF; CDR3nt: TGTGCCAGCAGCTTGACTACAGGGTACGAGCAGTACTTC
j_gene: TRBJ2-2; v_gene: TRBV13; abundance: few; d_gene: -; CDR3aa: CASKPWGDRELFF; CDR3nt: TGTGCCAGCAAACCCTGGGGAGATCGGGAGCTGTTTTTT
j_gene: TRBJ1-5; v_gene: TRBV5-6; abundance: -; d_gene: TRBD1; CDR3aa: CASSVRARDRNQPQHF; CDR3nt: TGTGCCAGCAGCGTCAGGGCCCGGGACAGAAATCAGCCCCAGCATTTT
j_gene: TRBJ2-3; v_gene: TRBV5-1; abundance: -; d_gene: -; CDR3aa: CASSFFSGSLTDTQYF; CDR3nt: TGCGCCAGCAGTTTTTTTTCGGGGAGCCTCACAGATACGCAGTATTTT
j_gene: TRBJ1-1; v_gene: TRBV28; abundance: once; d_gene: -; CDR3aa: CASSLGGRAFF; CDR3nt: TGTGCCAGCAGTTTAGGAGGGAGAGCTTTCTTT
j_gene: TRBJ2-1; v_gene: TRBV4-1; abundance: few; d_gene: -; CDR3aa: CASRSPSGVSYNEQFF; CDR3nt: TGCGCCAGCCGCAGCCCCTCGGGGGTTTCCTACAATGAGCAGTTCTTC
j_gene: TRBJ1-4; v_gene: TRBV28; abundance: -; d_gene: -; CDR3aa: CASSLCCGQLAENEKLFF; CDR3nt: TGTGCCAGCAGTTTATGTTGCGGACAGCTGGCGGAAAATGAAAAACTGTTTTTT
j_gene: TRBJ2-5; v_gene: TRBV29-1; abundance: -; d_gene: TRBD1; CDR3aa: CSVVLATGQGAETQYF; CDR3nt: TGCAGCGTTGTGCTAGCCACCGGACAGGGGGCAGAGACCCAGTACTTC
j_gene: TRBJ1-2; v_gene: TRBV29-1; abundance: -; d_gene: -; CDR3aa: CSVASGQANYGYTF; CDR3nt: TGCAGCGTTGCATCCGGACAAGCTAACTATGGCTACACCTTC
j_gene: TRBJ2-5; v_gene: TRBV9; abundance: once; d_gene: -; CDR3aa: CASSVGTTQEGETQYF; CDR3nt: TGTGCCAGCAGCGTAGGAACTACACAGGAGGGAGAGACCCAGTACTTC
j_gene: TRBJ2-5; v_gene: TRBV9; abundance: -; d_gene: TRBD1; CDR3aa: CASSVEGASQETQYF; CDR3nt: TGTGCCAGCAGCGTAGAGGGGGCTAGTCAAGAGACCCAGTACTTC
j_gene: TRBJ1-2; v_gene: TRBV28; abundance: -; d_gene: TRBD1; CDR3aa: CASSLSWDSGYGYTF; CDR3nt: TGTGCCAGCAGTTTATCTTGGGACAGCGGCTATGGCTACACCTTC
j_gene: TRBJ1-2; v_gene: TRBV7-9; abundance: -; d_gene: -; CDR3aa: CASSEGPNYGYTF; CDR3nt: TGTGCCAGCAGTGAGGGTCCCAACTATGGCTACACCTTC
j_gene: TRBJ1-4; v_gene: TRBV27; abundance: once; d_gene: -; CDR3aa: CASSLTSATNEKLFF; CDR3nt: TGTGCCAGCAGTTTAACATCAGCAACTAATGAAAAACTGTTTTTT
j_gene: TRBJ1-3; v_gene: TRBV28; abundance: once; d_gene: -; CDR3aa: CASSGSGSPSGNTIYF; CDR3nt: TGTGCCAGCAGCGGCTCCGGGTCACCCTCTGGAAACACCATATATTTT
j_gene: TRBJ2-7; v_gene: TRBV2; abundance: -; d_gene: TRBD1; CDR3aa: CASRGQPYEQYF; CDR3nt: TGTGCCAGCAGGGGACAGCCCTACGAGCAGTACTTC
j_gene: TRBJ2-1; v_gene: TRBV5-4; abundance: once; d_gene: -; CDR3aa: CASSFQSEQFF; CDR3nt: TGTGCCAGCAGCTTCCAGTCTGAGCAGTTCTTC
j_gene: TRBJ1-4; v_gene: TRBV28; abundance: -; d_gene: -; CDR3aa: CASRQEYEKLFF; CDR3nt: TGTGCCAGCAGGCAGGAATATGAAAAACTGTTTTTT
j_gene: TRBJ2-1; v_gene: TRBV9; abundance: once; d_gene: -; CDR3aa: CASSAAGEQFF; CDR3nt: TGTGCCAGCAGCGCGGCGGGAGAGCAGTTCTTC
j_gene: TRBJ2-2; v_gene: TRBV30; abundance: few; d_gene: TRBD2; CDR3aa: CAWSGLAGGPPYHTGELFF; CDR3nt: TGTGCCTGGAGTGGACTAGCGGGGGGCCCCCCTTATCACACCGGGGAGCTGTTTTTT
j_gene: TRBJ2-3; v_gene: TRBV6-5; abundance: -; d_gene: TRBD1; CDR3aa: CASRRDRGTDTQYF; CDR3nt: TGTGCCAGCAGGCGGGACAGGGGCACAGATACGCAGTATTTT
j_gene: TRBJ1-5; v_gene: TRBV27; abundance: -; d_gene: -; CDR3aa: CASSSHTSANQPQHF; CDR3nt: TGTGCCAGCAGTTCCCATACCAGCGCCAATCAGCCCCAGCATTTT
j_gene: TRBJ2-3; v_gene: TRBV7-3; abundance: -; d_gene: -; CDR3aa: CASSLRPEADTQYF; CDR3nt: TGTGCCAGCAGCTTAAGGCCGGAGGCCGATACGCAGTATTTT
j_gene: TRBJ1-1; v_gene: TRBV5-6; abundance: -; d_gene: -; CDR3aa: CASSLWLNTEAFF; CDR3nt: TGTGCCAGCAGCTTGTGGCTGAACACTGAAGCTTTCTTT
j_gene: TRBJ2-2; v_gene: TRBV5-1; abundance: -; d_gene: -; CDR3aa: CASQLDLGELFF; CDR3nt: TGCGCCAGCCAACTAGATCTCGGGGAGCTGTTTTTT
j_gene: TRBJ2-5; v_gene: TRBV6-1; abundance: -; d_gene: TRBD2; CDR3aa: CASSGLAGVKETQYF; CDR3nt: TGTGCCAGCAGCGGACTAGCGGGAGTTAAAGAGACCCAGTACTTC
j_gene: TRBJ1-5; v_gene: TRBV19; abundance: -; d_gene: TRBD1; CDR3aa: CALYGDSSSNQPQHF; CDR3nt: TGTGCACTTTACGGGGACAGTAGTAGCAATCAGCCCCAGCATTTT
j_gene: TRBJ2-1; v_gene: TRBV5-1; abundance: -; d_gene: -; CDR3aa: CASSSPGPRNEQFF; CDR3nt: TGCGCCAGCAGCTCTCCGGGTCCCCGCAATGAGCAGTTCTTC
j_gene: TRBJ2-5; v_gene: TRBV19; abundance: once; d_gene: -; CDR3aa: CASSPGDLETQYF; CDR3nt: TGTGCCAGTAGTCCGGGGGATCTGGAGACCCAGTACTTC
j_gene: TRBJ2-7; v_gene: TRBV13; abundance: -; d_gene: TRBD2; CDR3aa: CASSIRTSLEQYF; CDR3nt: TGTGCCAGCAGCATTAGGACTAGTCTCGAGCAGTACTTC